The rows below give T cell receptor beta chains drawn from one sample of a study of blood T cell repertoires in COVID-19. Produced via immunoSEQ multiplex PCR; TCRdb's table is partial and in-frame only. This sample has under 100,000 clones, with approximately 86% found just once. Material for sequencing was peripheral blood. These TCRs come from a man aged 40-49 years with acute or convalescent COVID-19. CDR3s leave out the opening cysteine and the closing phenylalanine or tryptophan. D genes are given only for firm matches.

V gene | CDR3 length | D gene | CDR3 protein
TRBV10-3 | 11 | TRBD1 | AISEDRGREQF
TRBV5-1 | 12 | TRBD2 | ASSPGTSAYEQY
TRBV19 | 13 | TRBD1 | ASSPTGGGYNEQF
TRBV24-1 | 11 | . | ATSDFGGNEQF
TRBV11-3 | 11 | . | ASSLNSADTQY
TRBV19 | 16 | TRBD1 | ASSVGQGGRYSNQPQH
TRBV5-6 | 14 | TRBD1 | ASSLHRGQGHQPQH
TRBV6-5 | 10 | . | ASSPSQETQY
TRBV18 | 10 | . | ASSPGGYEQY
TRBV27 | 11 | TRBD1 | ASSPPTGNGYT
TRBV11-2 | 13 | . | ASSLELGGTGELF
TRBV5-1 | 13 | . | ASSPRGMVGTEAF
TRBV19 | 11 | . | ASTELSGNTIY
TRBV30 | 10 | . | AWSTGSYGYT
TRBV15 | 14 | TRBD2 | ATRGFKSGRRDEQF
TRBV6-2/TRBV6-3 | 13 | TRBD1 | ASSLEQGAGQPQH
TRBV19 | 14 | TRBD2 | ASNTDSGGSYNEQF
TRBV6-5 | 13 | TRBD2 | ASIGLAGFAGELF
TRBV30 | 11 | . | AWAGTNGNTIY
TRBV27 | 10 | . | ASSRGIGEQF
TRBV19 | 13 | . | ASSMLGQGTYEQY
TRBV19 | 14 | . | ASSLFDRLAGNTIY
TRBV7-8 | 11 | . | ASSLAGLQPQH
TRBV6-5 | 12 | TRBD1 | ASSPGQGRSPLH
TRBV19 | 10 | . | ASTQGSFGYT
TRBV15 | 13 | . | ATSRLDFGRTEAF
TRBV6-1 | 16 | TRBD2 | ASSESTATSHFSYEQY
TRBV12-3/TRBV12-4 | 11 | . | ASSLVAGGEAF
TRBV7-9 | 11 | . | ASSFTSQETQY
TRBV20-1 | 14 | TRBD1 | SASPQRTGVSHEQY
TRBV19 | 12 | TRBD2 | ASSLAGDSYEQY
TRBV6-5 | 13 | . | ASSYRPGALGEQY
TRBV7-3 | 11 | . | ASSRREGTEAF
TRBV7-8 | 14 | TRBD1 | ASSLSTRTGGQPQH
TRBV14 | 15 | TRBD1 | ASSLNTPGTGNEKLF
TRBV9 | 15 | TRBD1 | ASSANPGQGKTGELF
TRBV11-1 | 13 | TRBD1 | ASSSTGTGVTEAF
TRBV6-6 | 11 | . | ASSYSIQFEQF
TRBV7-3 | 13 | . | ASSLMGRGNTEAF
TRBV7-2 | 14 | . | ASSLALPPGHNEQF
TRBV19 | 14 | . | ASSAGGTGAYNEQF
TRBV5-1 | 12 | . | ASSFQGLDTEAF
TRBV4-2 | 14 | . | ASSQDRSGSTGELF
TRBV2 | 14 | . | ASSDPAQAANYGYT
TRBV3-1/TRBV3-2 | 12 | . | ASSQGRRNYGYT
TRBV24-1 | 15 | TRBD2 | ATKDTPLAGDGDTQY
TRBV4-1 | 12 | . | ASSQPRAYNEQF
TRBV6-1 | 12 | . | ASSEISVRETQY
TRBV7-2 | 12 | . | ASSPSSTGNTIY
TRBV19 | 12 | . | ASSLRGYATEAF
TRBV30 | 14 | . | AWSVLQADRGYGYT
TRBV11-2 | 13 | . | ASSLGPGLDYEQY
TRBV5-1 | 12 | TRBD1 | ASSTTGGNTEAF
TRBV5-8 | 15 | TRBD1 | ASSLMLGQTTNYGYT
TRBV10-2 | 13 | TRBD1 | ASSEDRGRPYEQY
TRBV30 | 12 | TRBD2 | AWSVARSGYEQY
TRBV2 | 11 | TRBD1 | ASSTTGGSGYT
TRBV19 | 12 | TRBD1 | ASSIVTGDQPQH
TRBV19 | 13 | TRBD2 | ASWGTSGGNDEQF
TRBV7-8 | 14 | TRBD2 | ASSLASGSNTGELF